These 16 T cell receptor beta chains were sequenced from one sample in a study of T cell responses to AZD1222 COVID-19 vaccine. Produced via immunoSEQ multiplex PCR; TCRdb's table is partial and in-frame only. The data contain approximately 200,000 clones, roughly 94% of them singletons. The sample here was peripheral blood, taken 28 days after the second dose of the MenACWY control vaccine. These receptors originate from an adult who received the MenACWY meningococcal vaccine as a control.

This chain joins TRBV7-8 and TRBJ1-4; 7 bases align to TRBD1. The V gene end was trimmed by 2 bases and the J gene end by 3 bases; junction bases not matched to a gene: 9. The CDR3 is made up of 17 amino acids. Looked up from germline, CDR1 is SGHVS and CDR2 is FQNEAQ. The CDR3 nucleotides are TGTGCCAGCAGCTTATCCTTTAGACAGGGACCTAATGAAAAACTGTTTTTT. Protein sequence: CASSLSFRQGPNEKLFF.

The V gene is TRBV6-5, the J gene TRBJ1-1, with D perhaps matching TRBD1 (5 bases). V gave up 6 bases and J gave up 5 bases, with 13 bases separating them. The CDR3 extends over 13 amino acids. CDR1 MNHEY and CDR2 SVGAGI come from the germline V gene. In nucleotides, the CDR3 is TGTGCCAGCAGGGGATCGCAGGGAACTGAAGCTTTCTTT. Translating it yields CASRGSQGTEAFF.

This chain uses TRBV28 with TRBJ1-1; possibly TRBD1 for D (6 bases). V lost 1 base, J lost 1 base, and 10 bases lay in between. Germline lookup yields CDR1 MDHEN and CDR2 SYDVKM. The CDR3 contains 15 residues. CDR3 amino acids: CASSLLVGANTEAFF. CDR3 DNA sequence: TGTGCCAGCAGTTTATTGGTGGGGGCGAACACTGAAGCTTTCTTT.

J is TRBJ1-1 and V is TRBV24-1; the D gene is possibly TRBD1 (6 bases). Trimming pared 4 bases from V and 8 bases from J, leaving 13 bases between. In germline, CDR1 is KGHDR, CDR2 SFDVKD. This CDR3 spans 13 amino acids. The CDR3 DNA is TGTGCCACCAGTGACGTTACAGGGAAGGAAGCTTTCTTT. Translated: CATSDVTGKEAFF.

The rearrangement joins TRBV28 to TRBJ1-2; D unresolved. The CDR3 covers 9 residues. Trimming removed 8 bases at V and 5 bases at J, with 3 bases between. Looked up from germline, CDR1 is MDHEN and CDR2 is SYDVKM. The chain's CDR3 is CASGYGYTF. CDR3 DNA: TGTGCCAGCGGTTATGGCTACACCTTC.

The rearrangement links TRBV7-9 to TRBJ1-2; TRBD1 is a possible D gene (6 bases). The CDR3 totals 14 residues. The germline V gene has CDR1 SEHNR and CDR2 FQNEAQ (reference sequence). The germline V and J ends were trimmed by 1 base and 2 bases, with 8 bases remaining between them. The CDR3 spells CASSLGTANYGYTF. The CDR3 DNA follows: TGTGCCAGCAGCTTAGGGACAGCAAACTATGGCTACACCTTC.

The gene calls are TRBV28 and TRBJ1-2; D may be TRBD1 (6 bases). V dropped 6 bases and J dropped 5 bases, with 16 bases sitting between them. Per germline, CDR1 MDHEN and CDR2 SYDVKM. The CDR3 has 14 amino acids. The CDR3 nucleotides read TGTGCCAGCAGACCCACAGGGAGGGGGTATGGCTACACCTTC. It codes for CASRPTGRGYGYTF.

The chain links TRBV27 to TRBJ2-7; weak D call: TRBD1 (6 bases). V lost 0 bases, J lost 6 bases, and 15 bases lay in between. The CDR3 loop spans 15 amino acids. Germline loops: CDR1 MNHEY, CDR2 SMNVEV (reference sequence). The CDR3 here is CASSLSPDRKGEQYF. The CDR3 DNA sequence: TGTGCCAGCAGTTTATCGCCCGACAGGAAGGGCGAGCAGTACTTC.

This chain links TRBV7-8 with TRBJ2-3; D perhaps matches TRBD1 (5 bases). There are 15 residues in the CDR3. Germline-derived CDR1 and CDR2 are SGHVS and FQNEAQ. V gave up 7 bases and J gave up 0 bases, with 14 bases separating them. The CDR3 sequence: CASNPWGGSTDTQYF. CDR3 DNA: TGTGCCAGCAACCCCTGGGGCGGTAGCACAGATACGCAGTATTTT.

The chain has TRBV13 and TRBJ2-3, with D possibly TRBD2 on 6 matching bases. CDR3 length: 19 residues. The germline gives CDR1 PRHDT, CDR2 FYEKMQ (reference sequence). Trimming took 5 bases from V and 6 from J, leaving 30 bases between them. In DNA, the CDR3 is TGTGCCAGCAGCCCATACCCGAATTTGGCTAGCGACTCCCCCGATACGCAGTATTTT. Translation gives CASSPYPNLASDSPDTQYF. The whole variable domain, filled in from reference TRBV13 and TRBJ2-3, reads AAGVIQSPRHLIKEKRETATLKCYPIPRHDTVYWYQQGPGQDPQFLISFYEKMQSDKGSIPDRFSAQQFSDYHSELNMSSLELGDSALYFCASSPYPNLASDSPDTQYFGPGTRLTVL.

The genes are TRBV27 and TRBJ2-3, with 7 bases matching TRBD1. The CDR3 extends over 14 amino acids. Germline V CDR1 and CDR2: MNHEY, SMNVEV (reference sequence). The J segment lost 4 bases and the V segment lost 4 bases, leaving 5 bases of the junction unmatched. CDR3 residues: CASSSKGTADTQYF. DNA of the CDR3: TGTGCCAGCAGTTCTAAGGGGACAGCAGATACGCAGTATTTT.

J is TRBJ1-6 and V is TRBV5-1; TRBD1 aligns across 11 bases. Per the germline V gene, CDR1 is SGHRS and CDR2 is YFSETQ. This CDR3 has 18 residues. V lost 0 bases and J lost 6; bases outside the gene matches: 8. CDR3 in DNA: TGCGCCAGCAGCTTGGCGGGGACAGGGGGAACCTCTAATTCACCCCTCCACTTT. Protein product: CASSLAGTGGTSNSPLHF.

V is TRBV3-1 (or the pseudogene TRBV3-2) and J is TRBJ2-5; TRBD2 matches 7 bases. The CDR3 is 17 residues long. In germline, CDR1 is LGHDT, CDR2 YNNKEL (reference sequence). V shed 0 bases, J shed 1 base, and the junction held 8 bases outside the gene matches. This chain's CDR3 is CASSQEWRGTIQETQYF. The CDR3 coding sequence is TGTGCCAGCAGCCAAGAGTGGCGGGGGACCATCCAAGAGACCCAGTACTTC.

The chain recombines TRBV4-1 with TRBJ2-7; no definite D call. Per the germline V gene, CDR1 is MGHRA and CDR2 is YSYEKL. Trimming stripped 8 bases from V and 1 base from J, with 12 bases between. The CDR3 has 13 amino acids. The CDR3, as DNA: TGCGCCAGCTACAGCCCTATATCCTACGAGCAGTACTTC. It yields the protein CASYSPISYEQYF.

Of note for this clone: The same CDR3 is also encoded by other DNA sequences in this sample. The rearrangement joins TRBV20-1 to TRBJ2-7, with 10 bases lining up with TRBD1. The CDR3 consists of 11 residues. Germline V lookup: CDR1 DFQATT, CDR2 SNEGSKA (reference sequence). J gave up 4 bases and V 6 bases, and 0 bases lay outside the gene matches. CDR3 DNA: TGCAGTGCGGGACAGGGGTACGAGCAGTACTTC. Protein sequence: CSAGQGYEQYF.

This clone was observed a single time. The V gene is TRBV7-2, the J gene TRBJ2-6; the D is unclear. CDR1 is SGHTA, CDR2 FQGNSA, per germline. Between the trimmed V and J ends, which lost 4 bases and 0 bases, there was a span of 7 bases. The CDR3 loop spans 15 amino acids. CDR3 DNA: TGTGCCAGCAGCTCCTCCGCCTCTGGGGCCAACGTCCTGACTTTC. It translates to CASSSSASGANVLTF.